This T cell receptor (beta chain) stems from a study of OX40 agonist ivuxolimab in advanced cancers. The overall study: It was permissible to have had prior anti-PD-1, anti-PD-L1 or anti-CTLA-4 therapy, and under 45% had some.

The data were produced by immunoSEQ multiplex PCR, yet TCRdb's version contains in-frame clones alone and is incomplete. There are fewer than 85,000 clones in the sample; around 80% occur only once, and roughly 0.76% lies in the top ten. Trimming took 3 bases from V and 6 from J, leaving 9 bases between them. The CDR3 runs 13 residues. Germline-derived CDR1 and CDR2 are MGHRA and YSYEKL. This clonotype was sampled from an adult with an advanced solid tumor such as melanoma, head and neck, liver or kidney cancer. The chain employs TRBV4-1 and TRBJ2-1, with unresolved D. The sample in question was CD4+ or CD8+ T cells sorted from blood, obtained in a trial of the OX40 agonist ivuxolimab. This chain's CDR3 is CASSHPNRNEQFF. The DNA of the CDR3 is TGCGCCAGCAGCCATCCTAACCGCAATGAGCAGTTCTTC.